The following is a T cell receptor beta chain sequence with its context. Its antigen is still unknown. This sample stems from a study of brain T cells in children with intractable seizures. Study-wide results and limits: HCMV serostatus was not known, and viral specificity came from CDR3 similarity only. Pre- and post-surgery blood differed in depth, so pre-surgery absences may be undersampling.

The data were produced by immunoSEQ multiplex PCR, yet TCRdb's version contains in-frame clones alone and is incomplete. The data contain over 95,000 clones, roughly 94% of them singletons. Source: peripheral blood, taken at surgery. The sequence was obtained from a boy younger than two with hemimegalencephaly and intractable seizures.

CDR3: CASSFTGGEHQPQHF. In DNA form, the CDR3 reads TGTGCCAGCAGCTTTACAGGGGGCGAACATCAGCCCCAGCATTTT. This chain connects TRBV7-2 to TRBJ1-5; TRBD1 matches at 9 bases. Per germline, CDR1 SGHTA and CDR2 FQGNSA. The CDR3 totals 15 residues. The V and J ends lost 3 bases and 5 bases, in that order; junction bases with no gene match: 5.